These T cell receptor beta chains were read from a single sample in a study of T cells after yellow fever vaccination. TCRdb reprocessed the 5' RACE reads via MiXCR and lists one record per CDR3 protein. The data hold approximately 450,000 distinct CDR3 sequences, with about 19% observed a single time. The sequencing here drew on PBMCs, taken before the yellow fever booster vaccination. The receptors derive from a man younger than 30 who received the YFV17D yellow fever vaccine. Each CDR3 is given with its conserved first and last residue. Each record gives: D gene, V gene, clone size, J gene, CDR3 protein, CDR3 DNA. A D gene is named only where the DNA matches it firmly. Some rows have no size entry. The others give once, few or many, or a class for an expanded clone.

d_gene: .; v_gene: TRBV4-1; abundance: .; j_gene: TRBJ2-5; CDR3aa: CASSQDGVGFETQYF; CDR3nt: TGCGCCAGCAGCCAAGACGGGGTGGGTTTCGAGACCCAGTACTTC
d_gene: .; v_gene: TRBV5-4; abundance: .; j_gene: TRBJ2-3; CDR3aa: CASSTWSGDTQYF; CDR3nt: TGTGCCAGCAGCACCTGGAGTGGGGATACGCAGTATTTT
d_gene: .; v_gene: TRBV28; abundance: .; j_gene: TRBJ1-1; CDR3aa: CASSLSGGPNTEAFF; CDR3nt: TGTGCCAGCAGTTTATCGGGGGGCCCGAACACTGAAGCTTTCTTT
d_gene: .; v_gene: TRBV7-8; abundance: few; j_gene: TRBJ2-3; CDR3aa: CASTRDTQYF; CDR3nt: TGTGCCAGCACAAGAGATACGCAGTATTTT
d_gene: .; v_gene: TRBV19; abundance: few; j_gene: TRBJ2-2; CDR3aa: CATRRLENTGELFF; CDR3nt: TGTGCCACAAGACGATTGGAGAACACCGGGGAGCTGTTTTTT
d_gene: TRBD1; v_gene: TRBV7-9; abundance: .; j_gene: TRBJ2-1; CDR3aa: CASSRTGEGEQFF; CDR3nt: TGTGCCAGCAGCCGGACAGGGGAAGGTGAGCAGTTCTTC
d_gene: TRBD2; v_gene: TRBV7-8; abundance: .; j_gene: TRBJ2-3; CDR3aa: CASSLPASGGEPSTDTQYF; CDR3nt: TGTGCCAGCAGCCTCCCGGCTAGCGGGGGAGAGCCTAGCACAGATACGCAGTATTTT
d_gene: .; v_gene: TRBV5-1; abundance: few; j_gene: TRBJ2-3; CDR3aa: CASSLGGKSSDTQYF; CDR3nt: TGCGCCAGCAGCCTGGGGGGAAAATCCTCAGATACGCAGTATTTT
d_gene: .; v_gene: TRBV4-3; abundance: few; j_gene: TRBJ1-1; CDR3aa: CASSQGVGGNTEAFF; CDR3nt: TGCGCCAGCAGCCAAGGGGTCGGGGGGAACACTGAAGCTTTCTTT
d_gene: .; v_gene: TRBV24-1; abundance: .; j_gene: TRBJ2-3; CDR3aa: CATSDLSDTQYF; CDR3nt: TGTGCCACCAGTGATTTATCGGATACGCAGTATTTT
d_gene: TRBD2; v_gene: TRBV20-1; abundance: .; j_gene: TRBJ2-6; CDR3aa: CSSGRGRFTGANVLTF; CDR3nt: TGCAGCAGCGGGAGGGGGCGGTTTACTGGGGCCAACGTCCTGACTTTC
d_gene: .; v_gene: TRBV5-6; abundance: .; j_gene: TRBJ1-1; CDR3aa: CASSLYGFEAFF; CDR3nt: TGTGCCAGCAGCTTGTACGGGTTTGAAGCTTTCTTT
d_gene: TRBD1; v_gene: TRBV5-1; abundance: few; j_gene: TRBJ2-2; CDR3aa: CASEGQGANYPNTGELFF; CDR3nt: TGCGCCAGCGAGGGACAGGGGGCGAATTACCCGAACACCGGGGAGCTGTTTTTT
d_gene: TRBD1; v_gene: TRBV7-9; abundance: few; j_gene: TRBJ1-3; CDR3aa: CASSRDSGSLGNTIYF; CDR3nt: TGTGCCAGCAGCAGGGACAGTGGGAGTCTTGGAAACACCATATATTTT
d_gene: .; v_gene: TRBV4-2; abundance: .; j_gene: TRBJ2-2; CDR3aa: CASSRVPNTGELFF; CDR3nt: TGTGCCAGCAGCCGAGTTCCAAACACCGGGGAGCTGTTTTTT
d_gene: .; v_gene: TRBV4-3; abundance: few; j_gene: TRBJ1-4; CDR3aa: CASSQDLGQGLVLFF; CDR3nt: TGCGCCAGCAGCCAAGATCTCGGTCAGGGACTGGTGTTGTTTTTT
d_gene: .; v_gene: TRBV29-1; abundance: .; j_gene: TRBJ1-5; CDR3aa: CSVAQGGYQPQHF; CDR3nt: TGCAGCGTTGCACAGGGAGGGTATCAGCCCCAGCATTTT
d_gene: .; v_gene: TRBV7-3; abundance: .; j_gene: TRBJ1-1; CDR3aa: CASSSSGGADKAFF; CDR3nt: TGTGCCAGCAGCTCGTCTGGGGGGGCGGATAAAGCTTTCTTT
d_gene: .; v_gene: TRBV27; abundance: few; j_gene: TRBJ2-2; CDR3aa: CASSLSGVAGELFF; CDR3nt: TGTGCCAGCAGTTTATCTGGGGTTGCCGGGGAGCTGTTTTTT
d_gene: .; v_gene: TRBV14; abundance: few; j_gene: TRBJ1-2; CDR3aa: CASSQVLGGDYGYTF; CDR3nt: TGTGCCAGCAGCCAAGTACTCGGAGGGGACTATGGCTACACCTTC
d_gene: .; v_gene: TRBV4-2; abundance: few; j_gene: TRBJ2-5; CDR3aa: CASSPGPLEETQYF; CDR3nt: TGTGCCAGCAGCCCGGGACCGCTTGAGGAGACCCAGTACTTC
d_gene: TRBD2; v_gene: TRBV4-2; abundance: few; j_gene: TRBJ2-7; CDR3aa: CASSQDLTSGAYEQYF; CDR3nt: TGTGCCAGCAGCCAAGATTTAACTAGCGGAGCTTACGAGCAGTACTTC
d_gene: .; v_gene: TRBV7-3; abundance: .; j_gene: TRBJ2-1; CDR3aa: CASSPPGRSAYNEQFF; CDR3nt: TGTGCCAGCAGCCCCCCTGGCAGATCGGCCTACAATGAGCAGTTCTTC
d_gene: TRBD1; v_gene: TRBV10-3; abundance: .; j_gene: TRBJ2-3; CDR3aa: CAIRGPGQGEDTQYF; CDR3nt: TGTGCCATCAGGGGGCCCGGACAGGGGGAAGATACGCAGTATTTT
d_gene: .; v_gene: TRBV21-1; abundance: .; j_gene: TRBJ1-1; CDR3aa: CASSVDRGPEAFF; CDR3nt: TGTGCCAGCAGCGTAGACAGGGGGCCGGAAGCTTTCTTT
d_gene: .; v_gene: TRBV12-3/TRBV12-4; abundance: .; j_gene: TRBJ1-3; CDR3aa: CASRGRAGNTIYF; CDR3nt: TGTGCCAGCAGGGGACGGGCGGGAAACACCATATATTTT
d_gene: TRBD1; v_gene: TRBV29-1; abundance: few; j_gene: TRBJ1-2; CDR3aa: CSVRYRGDYTF; CDR3nt: TGCAGCGTTCGTTACAGGGGAGACTACACCTTC
d_gene: .; v_gene: TRBV6-5; abundance: few; j_gene: TRBJ1-6; CDR3aa: CASSYRAGSSYNSPLHF; CDR3nt: TGTGCCAGCAGTTACAGGGCAGGGAGCTCCTATAATTCACCCCTCCACTTT
d_gene: .; v_gene: TRBV6-2/TRBV6-3; abundance: .; j_gene: TRBJ2-6; CDR3aa: CASTLWRDSSGANVLTF; CDR3nt: TGTGCCAGCACCCTCTGGAGGGACAGCTCTGGGGCCAACGTCCTGACTTTC
d_gene: .; v_gene: TRBV6-5; abundance: .; j_gene: TRBJ2-3; CDR3aa: CASSYFQAGTSTDTQYF; CDR3nt: TGTGCCAGCAGTTACTTCCAGGCCGGAACTAGCACAGATACGCAGTATTTT
d_gene: TRBD2; v_gene: TRBV20-1; abundance: .; j_gene: TRBJ2-3; CDR3aa: CSAARLAGTSTDTQYF; CDR3nt: TGCAGTGCTGCCCGACTAGCGGGGACGAGCACAGATACGCAGTATTTT
d_gene: .; v_gene: TRBV7-2; abundance: .; j_gene: TRBJ1-2; CDR3aa: CASSLSGLGNYGYTF; CDR3nt: TGTGCCAGCAGCTTATCAGGGCTGGGGAACTATGGCTACACCTTC
d_gene: .; v_gene: TRBV29-1; abundance: few; j_gene: TRBJ2-7; CDR3aa: CSVAVTLSYEQYF; CDR3nt: TGCAGCGTTGCGGTGACTTTATCCTACGAGCAGTACTTC
d_gene: .; v_gene: TRBV20-1; abundance: few; j_gene: TRBJ2-3; CDR3aa: CSATFWKGGDTQYF; CDR3nt: TGCAGTGCTACCTTCTGGAAGGGTGGAGATACGCAGTATTTT
d_gene: .; v_gene: TRBV11-2; abundance: few; j_gene: TRBJ2-3; CDR3aa: CASSLDRTGPRSDTQYF; CDR3nt: TGTGCCAGCAGCTTAGACCGGACGGGGCCAAGGTCGGATACGCAGTATTTT
d_gene: TRBD1; v_gene: TRBV6-2/TRBV6-3; abundance: .; j_gene: TRBJ2-2; CDR3aa: CASSYYPGQGNTGELFF; CDR3nt: TGTGCCAGCAGTTACTATCCGGGACAGGGGAACACCGGGGAGCTGTTTTTT
d_gene: TRBD1; v_gene: TRBV15; abundance: few; j_gene: TRBJ2-2; CDR3aa: CATSRARTGSPGELFF; CDR3nt: TGTGCCACCAGCAGAGCCCGGACAGGGTCCCCCGGGGAGCTGTTTTTT
d_gene: .; v_gene: TRBV24-1; abundance: .; j_gene: TRBJ2-3; CDR3aa: CATSDRGTDGAYF; CDR3nt: TGTGCCACCAGTGACCGCGGGACAGACGGCGCGTATTTT
d_gene: .; v_gene: TRBV5-1; abundance: few; j_gene: TRBJ2-1; CDR3aa: CASSSGRLTYNEQFF; CDR3nt: TGCGCCAGCAGCTCGGGGCGCCTTACCTACAATGAGCAGTTCTTC
d_gene: .; v_gene: TRBV20-1; abundance: many; j_gene: TRBJ2-5; CDR3aa: CSARLVSETQYF; CDR3nt: TGCAGTGCTAGACTAGTTTCGGAGACCCAGTACTTC
d_gene: .; v_gene: TRBV7-9; abundance: .; j_gene: TRBJ2-3; CDR3aa: CASSSTGVVDTQYF; CDR3nt: TGTGCCAGCAGCTCTACGGGGGTGGTAGATACGCAGTATTTT
d_gene: .; v_gene: TRBV10-2; abundance: .; j_gene: TRBJ2-7; CDR3aa: CASKFGGTYEQYF; CDR3nt: TGCGCCAGCAAGTTCGGGGGAACCTACGAGCAGTACTTC
d_gene: .; v_gene: TRBV3-1; abundance: .; j_gene: TRBJ1-6; CDR3aa: CASSQAGPGSSSYNSPLHF; CDR3nt: TGTGCCAGCAGCCAAGCCGGTCCGGGATCTAGCTCCTATAATTCACCCCTCCACTTT